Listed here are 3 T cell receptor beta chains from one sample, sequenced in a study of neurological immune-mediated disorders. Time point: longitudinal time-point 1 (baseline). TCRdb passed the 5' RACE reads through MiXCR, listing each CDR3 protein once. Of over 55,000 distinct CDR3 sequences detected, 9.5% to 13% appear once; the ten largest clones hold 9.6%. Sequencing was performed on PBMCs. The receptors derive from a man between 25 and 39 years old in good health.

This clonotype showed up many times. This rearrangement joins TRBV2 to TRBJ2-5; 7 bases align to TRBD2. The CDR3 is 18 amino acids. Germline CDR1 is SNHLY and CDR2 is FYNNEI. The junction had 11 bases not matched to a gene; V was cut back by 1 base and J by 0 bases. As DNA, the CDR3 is TGTGCCAGCAGTGAAGATTATGGAGGGAGGGACCACCAAGAGACCCAGTACTTC. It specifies CASSEDYGGRDHQETQYF.

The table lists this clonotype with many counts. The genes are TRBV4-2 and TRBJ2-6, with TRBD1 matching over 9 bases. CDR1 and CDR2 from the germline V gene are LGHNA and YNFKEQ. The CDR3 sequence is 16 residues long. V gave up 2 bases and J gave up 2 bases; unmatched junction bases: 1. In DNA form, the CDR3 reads TGTGCCAGCAGCCAAACAGGGGGCGCTGGGGCCAACGTCCTGACTTTC. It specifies CASSQTGGAGANVLTF.

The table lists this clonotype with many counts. The CDR3 is CSAKKGLVRTYEQYF. DNA for the CDR3: TGCAGTGCAAAGAAAGGACTAGTGAGGACCTACGAGCAGTACTTC. This chain uses TRBV20-1 with TRBJ2-7; TRBD2 agrees at 7 bases. The CDR3 totals 15 residues. Germline V gene sequence: CDR1 DFQATT, CDR2 SNEGSKA (reference sequence). V trimming: 6 bases; J trimming: 2 bases; junction bases outside the gene matches: 13.